This TCR beta chain was obtained from a study of T cells after posttransplantation cyclophosphamide. Overall study results and limits: Donor CD8+ memory clones often dominated recipient blood repertoires at later times. TRB clonality was highly associated with recipient CMV seropositivity and reactivation. TRB overlap between skin or GI tissue T cells and blood was limited.

Comment on this clone: The antigen is not known.

Germline V gene sequence: CDR1 LGHNT, CDR2 FRNRAP. The CDR3 runs to 16 residues. J lost 7 bases, V lost 2 bases, and 5 bases had no gene match. Clones were read by immunoSEQ multiplex PCR, and TCRdb kept only the in-frame ones, dropping some. The data show fewer than 25,000 clones, roughly 83% seen once. Sequencing was carried out using PBMCs. The chain carries TRBV12-5 and TRBJ2-1, with TRBD2 matching 13 bases. This clonotype was sampled from a woman aged 55-69 years with a blood cancer, CMV-positive, and with a related stem cell donor. This chain's CDR3 is CASGLSLAGGLNEQFF. CDR3 bases: TGTGCTAGTGGTTTGTCACTAGCGGGAGGGCTAAATGAGCAGTTCTTC.